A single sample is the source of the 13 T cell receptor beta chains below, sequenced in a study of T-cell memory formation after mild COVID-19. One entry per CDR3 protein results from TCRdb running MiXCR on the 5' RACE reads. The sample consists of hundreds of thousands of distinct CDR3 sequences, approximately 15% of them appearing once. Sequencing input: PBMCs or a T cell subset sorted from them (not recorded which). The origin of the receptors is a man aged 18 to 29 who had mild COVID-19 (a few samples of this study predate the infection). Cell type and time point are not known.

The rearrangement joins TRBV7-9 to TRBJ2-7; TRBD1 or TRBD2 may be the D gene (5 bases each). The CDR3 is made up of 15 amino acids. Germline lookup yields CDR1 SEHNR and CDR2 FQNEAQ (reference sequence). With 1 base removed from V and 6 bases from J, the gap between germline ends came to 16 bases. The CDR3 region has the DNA TGTGCCAGCAGCTTAGATCGGGGCCACCCGTCCGAGCAGTACGTC. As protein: CASSLDRGHPSEQYV.

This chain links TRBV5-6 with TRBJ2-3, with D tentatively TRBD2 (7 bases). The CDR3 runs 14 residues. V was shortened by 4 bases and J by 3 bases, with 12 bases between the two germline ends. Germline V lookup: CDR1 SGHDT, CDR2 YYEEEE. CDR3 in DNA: TGTGCCAGCAGCCGCGGGGGCCGGACAGATACGCAGTATTTT. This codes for CASSRGGRTDTQYF.

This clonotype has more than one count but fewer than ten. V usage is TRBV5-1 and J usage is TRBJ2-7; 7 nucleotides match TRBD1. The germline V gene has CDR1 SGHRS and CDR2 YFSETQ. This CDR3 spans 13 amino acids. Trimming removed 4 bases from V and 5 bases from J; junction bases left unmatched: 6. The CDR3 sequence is CASSHRGRHEQYF. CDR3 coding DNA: TGCGCCAGCAGCCACAGGGGCCGGCACGAGCAGTACTTC.

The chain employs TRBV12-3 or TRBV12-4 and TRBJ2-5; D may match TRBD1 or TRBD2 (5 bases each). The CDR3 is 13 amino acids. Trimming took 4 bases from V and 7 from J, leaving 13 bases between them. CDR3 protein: CASSWGSRGTQYF. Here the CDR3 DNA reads TGTGCCAGCAGTTGGGGCTCCCGGGGGACCCAGTACTTC.

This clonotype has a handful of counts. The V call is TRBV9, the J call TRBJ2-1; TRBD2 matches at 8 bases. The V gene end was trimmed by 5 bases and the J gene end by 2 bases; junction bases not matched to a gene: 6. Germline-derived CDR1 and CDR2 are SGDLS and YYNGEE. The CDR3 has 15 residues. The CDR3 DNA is TGTGCCAGCAGTCTTACTAGCGGCACCTACAATGAGCAGTTCTTC. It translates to CASSLTSGTYNEQFF.

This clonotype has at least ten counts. CDR3 DNA sequence: TGTGCCAGCAGCTTGGGCATCCAGGCAGGGAACACTGAAGCTTTCTTT. It codes for CASSLGIQAGNTEAFF. The chain is built from TRBV5-6 and TRBJ1-1; D is ambiguous. Trimming took 0 bases from V and 1 from J, leaving 13 bases between them. In germline, CDR1 is SGHDT, CDR2 YYEEEE. There are 16 residues in the CDR3.

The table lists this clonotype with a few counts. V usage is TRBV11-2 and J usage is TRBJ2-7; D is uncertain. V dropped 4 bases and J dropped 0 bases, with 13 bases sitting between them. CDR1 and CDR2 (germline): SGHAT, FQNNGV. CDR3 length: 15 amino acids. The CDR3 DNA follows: TGTGCCAGCAGCTCGTCCCCCGGCCCCTCCTACGAGCAGTACTTC. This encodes CASSSSPGPSYEQYF.

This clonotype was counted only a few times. CDR3 region: CAISESPPTGTGGNYGYTF. The CDR3 region has the DNA TGTGCCATCAGTGAGTCCCCCCCAACCGGGACAGGGGGAAACTATGGCTACACCTTC. The chain uses TRBV10-3 and TRBJ1-2; 11 bases agree with TRBD1. Germline V lookup: CDR1 ENHRY, CDR2 SYGVKD. V lost 0 bases, J lost 2 bases, and 11 bases stayed unmatched. The CDR3 is made up of 19 amino acids.

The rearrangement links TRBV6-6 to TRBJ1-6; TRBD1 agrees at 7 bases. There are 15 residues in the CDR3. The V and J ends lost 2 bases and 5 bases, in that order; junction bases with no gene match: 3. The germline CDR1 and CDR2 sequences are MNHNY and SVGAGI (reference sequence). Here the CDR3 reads CASSYEGTDNSPLHF. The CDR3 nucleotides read TGTGCCAGCAGTTACGAAGGGACAGATAATTCACCCCTCCACTTT.

CDR3 bases: TGCAGCGTTGGGCGGGACAGTCCCTATGGCTACACCTTC. Translated: CSVGRDSPYGYTF. J is TRBJ1-2 and V is TRBV29-1; TRBD1 matches 7 bases. This CDR3 contains 13 residues. Trimming removed 4 bases from V and 4 bases from J; junction bases left unmatched: 6. CDR1 is SQVTM and CDR2 is ANQGSEA in the germline V gene.

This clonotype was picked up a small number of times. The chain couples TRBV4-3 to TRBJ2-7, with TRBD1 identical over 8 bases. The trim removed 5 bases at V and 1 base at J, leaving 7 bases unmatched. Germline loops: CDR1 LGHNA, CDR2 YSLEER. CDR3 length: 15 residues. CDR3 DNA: TGCGCCAGCAGCGACGGGACAGGTAGTTCCTACGAGCAGTACTTC. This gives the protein CASSDGTGSSYEQYF.

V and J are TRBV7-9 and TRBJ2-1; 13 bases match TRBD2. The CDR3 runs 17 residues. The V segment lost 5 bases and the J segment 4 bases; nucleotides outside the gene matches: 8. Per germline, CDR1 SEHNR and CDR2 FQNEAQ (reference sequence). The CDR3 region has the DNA TGTGCCAGCAGCCCCGGGACTAGCGGGATCTTATACAATGAGCAGTTCTTC. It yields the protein CASSPGTSGILYNEQFF.

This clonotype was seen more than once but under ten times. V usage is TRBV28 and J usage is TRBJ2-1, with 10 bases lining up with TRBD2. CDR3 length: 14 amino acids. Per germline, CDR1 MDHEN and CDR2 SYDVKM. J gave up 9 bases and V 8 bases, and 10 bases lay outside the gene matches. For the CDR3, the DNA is TGTGCCAGCCTCGGTAGCGGGGGGTCCAGTGAGCAGTTCTTC. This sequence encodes CASLGSGGSSEQFF.